The T cell receptor beta chain described here comes from a study of blood T cell repertoires in COVID-19. Study details: Sites across the United States, Italy and Spain contributed samples from acute and convalescent COVID-19.

The CDR3 contains 13 residues. Germline V gene lookup returns CDR1 MNHEY and CDR2 SMNVEV (reference sequence). V dropped 3 bases and J dropped 8 bases, with 10 bases sitting between them. The assay was immunoSEQ multiplex PCR, and TCRdb's table has in-frame clones only and misses some. In the table there are roughly 73,000 clones, approximately 90% of which are singletons. The sequencing sample was made of peripheral blood. The receptor was derived from a man aged 70-80 years with active COVID-19. The chain uses TRBV27 and TRBJ2-2; unclear D gene. The CDR3 loop reads CASSLPVPGELFF. CDR3 bases: TGTGCCAGCAGTTTGCCGGTCCCAGGGGAGCTGTTTTTT.